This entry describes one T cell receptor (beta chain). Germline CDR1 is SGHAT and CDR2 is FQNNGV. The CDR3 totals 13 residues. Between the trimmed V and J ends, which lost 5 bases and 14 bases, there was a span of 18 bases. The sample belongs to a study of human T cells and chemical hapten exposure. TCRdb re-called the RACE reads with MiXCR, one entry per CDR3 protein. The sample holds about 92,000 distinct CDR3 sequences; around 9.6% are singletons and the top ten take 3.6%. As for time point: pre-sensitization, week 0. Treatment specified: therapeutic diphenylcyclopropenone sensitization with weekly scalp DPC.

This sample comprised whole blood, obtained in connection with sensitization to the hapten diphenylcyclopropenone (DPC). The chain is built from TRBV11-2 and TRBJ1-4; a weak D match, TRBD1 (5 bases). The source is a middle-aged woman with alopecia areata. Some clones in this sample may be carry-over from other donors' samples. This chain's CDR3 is CASSPNPGPRLFF. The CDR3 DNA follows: TGTGCCAGCAGCCCCAATCCGGGACCCCGGCTGTTTTTT.